A selection of T cell receptor beta chains follows, all from one sample in a study of cytomegalovirus exposure and HLA in healthy donors. Libraries were prepared by immunoSEQ multiplex PCR; TCRdb keeps only in-frame clonotypes and omits some of them. This repertoire shows 120,000 or so clones, around 78% found once; its top ten account for over 5.5%. The sequenced material came from PBMCs. The receptors originated from a woman aged 40 to 49 in good health and CMV-seronegative. Both conserved end residues are part of each CDR3. Each record gives: J gene, CDR3 length, V gene, D gene, CDR3 protein. A D gene is named only where the DNA matches it firmly.

>TRBJ1-2|15|TRBV6-1|NA
CASSEHSGYNYGYTF
>TRBJ1-1|18|TRBV21-1|NA
CASSSIPGQGYGNTEAFF
>TRBJ2-5|15|TRBV5-6|NA
CASSLLGVFEETQYF
>TRBJ2-5|15|TRBV7-2|NA
CASSKLQGPQETQYF
>TRBJ2-2|14|TRBV5-6|NA
CASSLDRNTGELFF
>TRBJ1-2|15|TRBV27|NA
CASSFPPPARRGFTF
>TRBJ2-7|16|TRBV6-6|TRBD1
CASSYSATGGSYEQYF
>TRBJ2-7|17|TRBV4-1|TRBD2
CASSPKKASGSVYEQYF
>TRBJ2-3|17|TRBV4-1|NA
CASSQASYLASTDTQYF
>TRBJ2-3|17|TRBV29-1|TRBD2
CSVPHSGRALSTDTQYF
>TRBJ1-1|14|TRBV11-2|NA
CASSWRAVNTEAFF
>TRBJ2-3|13|TRBV4-1|NA
CASSRSTRDTQYF
>TRBJ1-2|13|TRBV19|NA
CASSRGQDYGYTF
>TRBJ1-1|13|TRBV9|NA
CASLPERNTEAFF
>TRBJ2-5|12|TRBV28|TRBD2
CASSSGRETQYF
>TRBJ2-7|15|TRBV6-1|NA
CASSVAGNGPYEQYF
>TRBJ1-1|14|TRBV18|NA
CASSPAAGDTEAFF
>TRBJ1-4|16|TRBV7-9|NA
CASSLGFVASGEKLFF
>TRBJ2-1|13|TRBV11-2|TRBD2
CASSLWRGAGQFF
>TRBJ2-5|14|TRBV28|NA
CASRWDSRQETQYF
>TRBJ2-1|15|TRBV5-4|TRBD2
CASSRTSGTYNEQFF
>TRBJ1-2|12|TRBV28|NA
CASSSQFYGYTF
>TRBJ2-7|14|TRBV7-9|TRBD1
CSSSLLGQGYEQYF
>TRBJ1-1|14|TRBV5-8|TRBD1
CASSVTGLNTEAFF
>TRBJ1-5|16|TRBV19|TRBD1
CASSGNRGSLAGPQHF
>TRBJ2-5|15|TRBV5-8|NA
CASSLGRTAQETQYF
>TRBJ2-6|19|TRBV4-1|NA
CASSRGVGGNFAGANGLTF
>TRBJ2-3|16|TRBV2|TRBD2
CASRPGTSEGTDTQYF
>TRBJ2-7|14|TRBV28|NA
CASSPDSVTYEQYF
>TRBJ1-1|13|TRBV18|TRBD1
CASSDRGGTEAFF
>TRBJ2-5|15|TRBV5-1|TRBD1
CASSLKGTGGETQYF
>TRBJ1-4|14|TRBV5-1|NA
CASSLWQGNEKLFF
>TRBJ2-2|12|TRBV4-3|NA
CASSLLTGELFF
>TRBJ1-1|14|TRBV11-2|NA
CASSSVPMNTEAFF
>TRBJ2-1|15|TRBV7-8|NA
CASSPAGSYDNEQFF
>TRBJ1-1|11|TRBV28|NA
CASSSPRGAFF
>TRBJ1-2|14|TRBV5-6|NA
CASSLGNSLHGYTF
>TRBJ1-1|17|TRBV7-9|TRBD1
CASSLVGLDRGYTEAFF
>TRBJ2-4|14|TRBV4-2|NA
CASSQELAPNIQYF
>TRBJ1-1|13|TRBV4-1|NA
CASRPDRNTEAFF
>TRBJ2-1|13|TRBV18|NA
CASSPDSRGEQFF
>TRBJ2-1|11|TRBV7-9|NA
CASSWTVEQFF
>TRBJ2-2|13|TRBV28|TRBD1
CALRDRGEGELFF
>TRBJ2-4|12|TRBV29-1|NA
CSVVEGADIQYF
>TRBJ2-3|14|TRBV11-1|TRBD2
CASSLAGGPVTQYF
>TRBJ1-2|15|TRBV5-1|TRBD1
CASSPRSGQGYGYTF
>TRBJ2-1|19|TRBV5-1|TRBD2
CASSPDPGLAGGLHNEQFF
>TRBJ1-5|13|TRBV19|NA
CASSIGSEQPQHF
>TRBJ1-2|16|TRBV5-1|TRBD1
CASSLAVDRGFYGYTF
>TRBJ2-3|18|TRBV5-1|TRBD2
CASSRKGLAGASTDTQYF
>TRBJ1-2|14|TRBV19|NA
CATLYSALSYGYTF
>TRBJ1-6|14|TRBV2|NA
CASSAIALPSPLHF
>TRBJ2-5|14|TRBV5-1|NA
CASSLAGSPETQYF
>TRBJ1-1|14|TRBV7-2|NA
CATLRGAGVTEAFF
>TRBJ2-7|13|TRBV27|TRBD1
CASSPGQGVQQYF
>TRBJ1-3|14|TRBV28|NA
CASSFEGSGNTIYF
>TRBJ2-3|17|TRBV27|NA
CASSIWGERSSTDTQYF
>TRBJ1-5|15|TRBV28|NA
CASSLSGTANQPQHF
>TRBJ1-1|12|TRBV19|NA
CASTHWQSEAFF